This T cell receptor (beta chain) originates from a study of a mutant IDH1 vaccine in newly diagnosed glioma. About this clone: Antigen specificity is unknown.

TCRdb's copy holds only in-frame clones and misses some; the assay was immunoSEQ multiplex PCR. The table records under 150,000 clones, 90% of them present only once. Regarding time point: week 11, during vaccination. What each vaccine dose contained was 300 ug of mutant IDH1 20-mer peptide, accompanied by topical imiquimod. This CDR3 is built from 15 residues. Germline V gene sequence: CDR1 MNHEY, CDR2 SMNVEV (reference sequence). The J segment lost 5 bases and the V segment lost 2 bases, leaving 6 bases of the junction unmatched. V and J are TRBV27 and TRBJ2-7; 10 bases are shared with TRBD1. The sample was PBMCs, taken from a glioma patient whose treatment included an IDH1 peptide vaccine. This receptor was taken from a woman between 50 and 59 years old with glioma. The CDR3 sequence is CASSLKGTGVDEQYF. In nucleotides, the CDR3 is TGTGCCAGCAGTTTAAAAGGGACAGGGGTCGACGAGCAGTACTTC.